The sequence of this T cell receptor beta chain was determined in a study of T cells after yellow fever vaccination. The germline gives CDR1 SGHTA, CDR2 FQGNSA. The length of the CDR3 is 16 residues. Unmatched junction bases numbered 7, after V lost 2 bases and J lost 3 bases. Worth noting for this clonotype: Its antigen is currently unknown.

Making TCR cDNA involved 5'RACE template switching, which added UMIs and a universal primer site. TCRdb redid the calling of the 5' RACE reads with MiXCR, one entry per CDR3 protein. Of 180,000 or so distinct CDR3 sequences in the sample, 11% are singletons; the top ten hold 36%. Findings and caveats of the study: A large majority of primary-vaccination clones showed up again after the booster (96% CD4, 88% CD8). Weaker overall, the secondary response nonetheless peaked faster (day 5 versus 15). High-abundance clonotypes from the bulk population could contaminate FACS-sorted repertoires.

The input for sequencing was CD8+ T cells sorted from PBMCs, taken 15 days after the yellow fever booster vaccination. The receptor was isolated from a man between 18 and 35 years old who received the YFV17D yellow fever vaccine. The chain employs TRBV7-2 and TRBJ2-3; TRBD2 matches 8 bases. CDR3 nucleotides: TGTGCCAGCAGCTTAATTGTCGGGGGGGGGACAGATACGCAGTATTTT. This gives the protein CASSLIVGGGTDTQYF.